These T cell receptor beta chains were read from a single sample in a study of somatic mutations in cytotoxic T cells in rheumatoid arthritis. Using immunoSEQ multiplex PCR, the repertoire was profiled, and TCRdb retains in-frame clones only, with some absent. This sample yields 15,000 or so clones, of which around 70% are seen a single time; around 27% belongs to the top ten. The sample consisted of CD8+ T cells sorted from blood. Receptors originate from an adult with rheumatoid arthritis. Each CDR3 is given without its conserved first and last residue. The listing skips clone size in some rows; elsewhere it reads once, few, many or a size class.

J: TRBJ2-3; size: NA; V: TRBV9; CDR3: ASSSGTSDTDTQY
J: TRBJ1-4; size: NA; V: TRBV21-1; CDR3: ASSQKAARSNEKLF
J: TRBJ2-1; size: NA; V: TRBV4-1; CDR3: ASSHEVAGQNEQF
J: TRBJ2-7; size: NA; V: TRBV19; CDR3: ASSPGQLTYEQY
J: TRBJ2-1; size: NA; V: TRBV4-1; CDR3: ASSQAPNTYNEQF
J: TRBJ1-1; size: few; V: TRBV19; CDR3: ASSIVVGPAEAF
J: TRBJ1-5; size: NA; V: TRBV4-1; CDR3: ASSQRLGQGLGNQPQH
J: TRBJ2-5; size: NA; V: TRBV7-2; CDR3: ASSLSVAAREQY
J: TRBJ1-5; size: medium-sized; V: TRBV6-6; CDR3: ASSPAENQPQH
J: TRBJ1-2; size: NA; V: TRBV28; CDR3: ASRPKAGADGYT
J: TRBJ2-5; size: NA; V: TRBV27; CDR3: ASTETQY
J: TRBJ1-5; size: NA; V: TRBV27; CDR3: ASSSLGQGTLRPQH
J: TRBJ2-2; size: NA; V: TRBV2; CDR3: AIPKYNTGELF
J: TRBJ2-4; size: NA; V: TRBV10-1; CDR3: ASSDPEENIQY
J: TRBJ1-2; size: NA; V: TRBV28; CDR3: ASCWTGSLYGYT
J: TRBJ2-1; size: NA; V: TRBV30; CDR3: AWSLYSQRARYNEQF
J: TRBJ2-1; size: NA; V: TRBV4-1; CDR3: ASSSGLTEQF
J: TRBJ2-6; size: NA; V: TRBV19; CDR3: ASSIDQGLGANVLT
J: TRBJ2-2; size: NA; V: TRBV6-5; CDR3: ASSYSVGGTGELF
J: TRBJ1-6; size: medium-sized; V: TRBV2; CDR3: ASRTGNNSPLH
J: TRBJ1-2; size: NA; V: TRBV19; CDR3: ASSDSDRNNYGYT
J: TRBJ2-6; size: few; V: TRBV4-1; CDR3: ASSQLTGAGANVLT
J: TRBJ1-1; size: NA; V: TRBV7-9; CDR3: ASWGGSGTEAF
J: TRBJ2-7; size: once; V: TRBV28; CDR3: ASSLASPLYEQY
J: TRBJ2-7; size: NA; V: TRBV4-2; CDR3: ASSQEGFRQY
J: TRBJ2-7; size: few; V: TRBV7-8; CDR3: ASSLGVYEQY
J: TRBJ2-2; size: few; V: TRBV9; CDR3: ASSAQGDPYTGELF
J: TRBJ1-5; size: NA; V: TRBV4-1; CDR3: ASSLDYSQQPQH
J: TRBJ2-7; size: NA; V: TRBV7-9; CDR3: ASGDTLYYEQY